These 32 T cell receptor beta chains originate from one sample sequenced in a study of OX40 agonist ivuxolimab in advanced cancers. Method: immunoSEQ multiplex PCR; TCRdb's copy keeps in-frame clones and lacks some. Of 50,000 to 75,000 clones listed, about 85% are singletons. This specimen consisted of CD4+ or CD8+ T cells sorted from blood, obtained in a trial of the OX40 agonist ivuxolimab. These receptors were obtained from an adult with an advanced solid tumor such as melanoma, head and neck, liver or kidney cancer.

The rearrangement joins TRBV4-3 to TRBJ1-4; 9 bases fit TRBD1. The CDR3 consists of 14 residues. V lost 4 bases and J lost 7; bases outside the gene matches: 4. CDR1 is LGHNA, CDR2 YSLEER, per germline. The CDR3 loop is CASSRTGGAEKLFF. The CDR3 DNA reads TGCGCCAGCAGCCGAACAGGGGGCGCTGAAAAACTGTTTTTT.

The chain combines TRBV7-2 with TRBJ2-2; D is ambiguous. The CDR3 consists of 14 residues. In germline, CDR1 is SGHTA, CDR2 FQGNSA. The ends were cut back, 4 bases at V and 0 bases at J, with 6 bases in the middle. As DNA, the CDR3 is TGTGCCAGCAGCTCAAGTACGAACACCGGGGAGCTGTTTTTT. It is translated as CASSSSTNTGELFF.

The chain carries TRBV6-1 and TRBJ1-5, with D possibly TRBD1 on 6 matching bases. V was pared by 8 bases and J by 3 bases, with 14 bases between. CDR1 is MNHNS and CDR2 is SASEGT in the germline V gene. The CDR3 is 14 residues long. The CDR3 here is CASLLDSYNQPQHF. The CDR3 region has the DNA TGTGCCAGCCTTTTGGACAGCTACAATCAGCCCCAGCATTTT.

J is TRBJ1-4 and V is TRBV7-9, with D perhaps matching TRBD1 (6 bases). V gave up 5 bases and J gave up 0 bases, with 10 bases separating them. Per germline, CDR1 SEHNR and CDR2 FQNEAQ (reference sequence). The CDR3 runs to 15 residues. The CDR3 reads CASSLSGATNEKLFF. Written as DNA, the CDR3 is TGTGCCAGCAGCCTATCAGGGGCAACTAATGAAAAACTGTTTTTT.

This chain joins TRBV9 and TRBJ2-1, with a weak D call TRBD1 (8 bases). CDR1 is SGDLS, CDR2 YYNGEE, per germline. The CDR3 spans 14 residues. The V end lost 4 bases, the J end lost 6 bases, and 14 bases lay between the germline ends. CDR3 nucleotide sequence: TGTGCCAGCAGCAACAGGGGGGGTCTCAATGAGCAGTTCTTC. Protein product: CASSNRGGLNEQFF.

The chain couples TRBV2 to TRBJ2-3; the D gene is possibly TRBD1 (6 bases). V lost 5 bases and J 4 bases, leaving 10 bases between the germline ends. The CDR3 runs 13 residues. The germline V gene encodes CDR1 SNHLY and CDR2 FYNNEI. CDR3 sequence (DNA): TGTGCCAGCAGTACGGCAGGGGCAGATACGCAGTATTTT. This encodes CASSTAGADTQYF.

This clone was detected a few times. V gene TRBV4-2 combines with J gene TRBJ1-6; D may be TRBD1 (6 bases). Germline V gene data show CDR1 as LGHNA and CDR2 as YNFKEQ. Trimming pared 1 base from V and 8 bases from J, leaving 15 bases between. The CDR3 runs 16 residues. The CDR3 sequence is CASSQVGAGADSPLHF. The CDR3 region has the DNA TGTGCCAGCAGCCAAGTCGGGGCAGGGGCGGATTCACCCCTCCACTTT.

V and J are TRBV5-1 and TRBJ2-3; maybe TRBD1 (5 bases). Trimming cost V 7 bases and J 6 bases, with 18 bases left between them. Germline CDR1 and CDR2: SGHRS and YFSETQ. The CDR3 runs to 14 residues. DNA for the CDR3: TGCGCCAGCGGGCTAGGGGCGCTGGTGGATACGCAGTATTTT. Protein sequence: CASGLGALVDTQYF.

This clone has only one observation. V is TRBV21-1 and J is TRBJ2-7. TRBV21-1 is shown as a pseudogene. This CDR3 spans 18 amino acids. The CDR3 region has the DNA TGTGCCAGCAGCACAGGACAGGCTGCAGGGACTACCTCCTACGAGCAGTACTTC. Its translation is CASSTGQAAGTTSYEQYF.

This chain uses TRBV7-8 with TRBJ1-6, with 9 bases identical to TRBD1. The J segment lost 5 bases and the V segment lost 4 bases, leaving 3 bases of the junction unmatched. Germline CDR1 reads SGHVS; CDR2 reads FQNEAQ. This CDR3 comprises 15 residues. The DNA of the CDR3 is TGTGCCAGCAGCTCAACAGGGGGCAATAATTCACCCCTCCACTTT. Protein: CASSSTGGNNSPLHF.

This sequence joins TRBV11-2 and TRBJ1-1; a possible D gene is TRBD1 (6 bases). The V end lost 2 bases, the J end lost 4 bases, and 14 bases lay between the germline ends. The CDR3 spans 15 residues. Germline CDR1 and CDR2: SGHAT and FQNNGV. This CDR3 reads CASSLRFGTITEAFF. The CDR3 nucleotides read TGTGCCAGCAGCTTAAGGTTTGGGACAATCACTGAAGCTTTCTTT.

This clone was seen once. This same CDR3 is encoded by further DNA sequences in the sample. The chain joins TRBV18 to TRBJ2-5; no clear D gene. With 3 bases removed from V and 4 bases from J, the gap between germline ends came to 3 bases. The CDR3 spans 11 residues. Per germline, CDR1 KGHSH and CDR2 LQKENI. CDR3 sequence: CASSPRETQYF. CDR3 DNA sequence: TGTGCCAGCTCACCTCGAGAGACCCAGTACTTC.

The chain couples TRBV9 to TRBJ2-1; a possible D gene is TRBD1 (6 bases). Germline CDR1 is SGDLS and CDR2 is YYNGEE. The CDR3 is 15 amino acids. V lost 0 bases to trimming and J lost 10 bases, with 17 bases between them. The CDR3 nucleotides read TGTGCCAGCAGCGTAGGAGGAGGCCCTGACAGGGAGCAGTTCTTC. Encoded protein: CASSVGGGPDREQFF.

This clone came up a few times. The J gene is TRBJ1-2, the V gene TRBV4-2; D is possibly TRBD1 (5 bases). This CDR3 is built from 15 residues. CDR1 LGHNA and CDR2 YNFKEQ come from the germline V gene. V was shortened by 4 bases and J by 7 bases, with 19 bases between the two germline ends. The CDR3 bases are TGTGCCAGCAGCCCCCGCGCAATGGGGGATGGTGGCTACACCTTC. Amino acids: CASSPRAMGDGGYTF.

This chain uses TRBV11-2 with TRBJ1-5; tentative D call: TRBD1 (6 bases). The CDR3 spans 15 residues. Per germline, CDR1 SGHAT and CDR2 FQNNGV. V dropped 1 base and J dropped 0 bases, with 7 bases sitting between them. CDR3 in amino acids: CASSLGQVSNQPQHF. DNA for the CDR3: TGTGCCAGCAGCTTAGGACAGGTTAGCAATCAGCCCCAGCATTTT.

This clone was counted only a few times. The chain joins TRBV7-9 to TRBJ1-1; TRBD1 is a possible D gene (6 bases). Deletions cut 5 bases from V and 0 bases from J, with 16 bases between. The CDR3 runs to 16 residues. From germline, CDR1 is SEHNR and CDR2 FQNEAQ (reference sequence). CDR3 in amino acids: CASSPPRTVMNTEAFF. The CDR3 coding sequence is TGTGCCAGCAGCCCACCCCGGACAGTAATGAACACTGAAGCTTTCTTT.

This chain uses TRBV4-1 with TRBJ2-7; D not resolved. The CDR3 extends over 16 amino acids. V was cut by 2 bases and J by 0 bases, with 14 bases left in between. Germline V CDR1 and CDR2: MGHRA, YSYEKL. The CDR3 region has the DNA TGCGCCAGCAGCCAAACCGAAACAGTTAGCTCCTACGAGCAGTACTTC. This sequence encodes CASSQTETVSSYEQYF.

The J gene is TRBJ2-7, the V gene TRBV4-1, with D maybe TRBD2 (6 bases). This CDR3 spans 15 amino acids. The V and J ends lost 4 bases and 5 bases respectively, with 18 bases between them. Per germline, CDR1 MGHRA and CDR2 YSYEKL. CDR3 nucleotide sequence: TGCGCCAGCAGCCGGGCGCCTCAGGGAGGCAACGAGCAGTACTTC. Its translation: CASSRAPQGGNEQYF.

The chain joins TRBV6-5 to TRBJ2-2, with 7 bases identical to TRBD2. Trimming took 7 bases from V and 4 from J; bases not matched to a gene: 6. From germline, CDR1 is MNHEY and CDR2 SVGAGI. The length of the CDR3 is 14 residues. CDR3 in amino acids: CASTPTSPTGELFF. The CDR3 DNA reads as TGTGCCAGCACCCCGACTAGCCCCACCGGGGAGCTGTTTTTT.

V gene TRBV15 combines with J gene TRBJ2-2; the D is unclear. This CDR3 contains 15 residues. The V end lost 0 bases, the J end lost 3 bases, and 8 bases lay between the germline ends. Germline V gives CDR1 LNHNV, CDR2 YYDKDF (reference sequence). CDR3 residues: CATSRDLGYTGELFF. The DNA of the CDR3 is TGTGCCACCAGCAGAGATCTCGGATACACCGGGGAGCTGTTTTTT.

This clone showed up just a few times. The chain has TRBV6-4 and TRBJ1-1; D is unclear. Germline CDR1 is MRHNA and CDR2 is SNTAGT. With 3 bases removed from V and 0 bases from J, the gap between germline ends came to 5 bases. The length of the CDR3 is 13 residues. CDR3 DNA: TGTGCCAGCAGTGAGGATCTGAACACTGAAGCTTTCTTT. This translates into CASSEDLNTEAFF.

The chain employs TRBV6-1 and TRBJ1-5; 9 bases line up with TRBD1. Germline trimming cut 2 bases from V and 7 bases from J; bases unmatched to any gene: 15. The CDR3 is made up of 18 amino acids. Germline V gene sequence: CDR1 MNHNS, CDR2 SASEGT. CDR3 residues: CASSERPGLGTGFQPQHF. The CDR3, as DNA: TGTGCCAGCAGTGAACGCCCGGGACTGGGGACAGGGTTCCAGCCCCAGCATTTT.

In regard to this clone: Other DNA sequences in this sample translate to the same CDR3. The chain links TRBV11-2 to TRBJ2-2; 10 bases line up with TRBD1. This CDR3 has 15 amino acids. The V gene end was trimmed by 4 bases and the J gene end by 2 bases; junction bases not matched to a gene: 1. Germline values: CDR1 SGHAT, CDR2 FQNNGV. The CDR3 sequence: CASSWTGGNTGELFF. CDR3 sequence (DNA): TGTGCCAGCAGCTGGACAGGGGGTAACACCGGGGAGCTGTTTTTT.

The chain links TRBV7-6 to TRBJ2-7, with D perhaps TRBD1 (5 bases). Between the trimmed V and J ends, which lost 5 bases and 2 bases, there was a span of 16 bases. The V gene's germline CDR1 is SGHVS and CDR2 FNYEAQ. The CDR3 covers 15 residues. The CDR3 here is CASSPGSGSTYEQYF. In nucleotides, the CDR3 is TGTGCCAGCAGCCCCGGGTCAGGGTCGACCTACGAGCAGTACTTC. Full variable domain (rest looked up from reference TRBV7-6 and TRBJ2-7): GAGVSQSPRYKVTKRGQDVALRCDPISGHVSLYWYRQALGQGPEFLTYFNYEAQQDKSGLPNDRFSAERPEGSISTLTIQRTEQRDSAMYRCASSPGSGSTYEQYFGPGTRLTVT.

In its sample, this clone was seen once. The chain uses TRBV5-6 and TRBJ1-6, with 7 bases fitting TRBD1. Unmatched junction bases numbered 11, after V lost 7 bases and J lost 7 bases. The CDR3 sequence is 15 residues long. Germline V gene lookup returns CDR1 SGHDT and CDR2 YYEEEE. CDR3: CASHFKGRGNSPLHF. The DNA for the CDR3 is TGTGCCAGCCACTTTAAGGGCAGGGGGAATTCACCCCTCCACTTT.

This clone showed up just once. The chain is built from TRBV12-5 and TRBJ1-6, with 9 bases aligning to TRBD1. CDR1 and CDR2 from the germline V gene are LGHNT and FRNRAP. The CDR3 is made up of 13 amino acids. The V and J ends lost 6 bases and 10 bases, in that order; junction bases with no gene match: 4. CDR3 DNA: TGTGCTAGTGGACTGGACAGGGGCTCACCCCTCCACTTT. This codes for CASGLDRGSPLHF.

The CDR3 sequence is CASSVVGNRGLSTDTQYF. For the CDR3, the DNA is TGTGCCAGCAGCGTAGTGGGAAACAGGGGGCTTAGCACAGATACGCAGTATTTT. V gene TRBV9 combines with J gene TRBJ2-3; 9 nucleotides agree with TRBD1. The germline CDR1 and CDR2 sequences are SGDLS and YYNGEE. CDR3 length equals 18 residues. Trimming at V came to 0 bases and at J to 0 bases, leaving 8 bases not matched to a gene.

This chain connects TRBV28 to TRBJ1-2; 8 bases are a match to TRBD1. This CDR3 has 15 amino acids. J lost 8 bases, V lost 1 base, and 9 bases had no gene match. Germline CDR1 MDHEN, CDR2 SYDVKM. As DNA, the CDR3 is TGTGCCAGCAGTTTATTGTACCGGACAGGGAACGGCTACACCTTC. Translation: CASSLLYRTGNGYTF.

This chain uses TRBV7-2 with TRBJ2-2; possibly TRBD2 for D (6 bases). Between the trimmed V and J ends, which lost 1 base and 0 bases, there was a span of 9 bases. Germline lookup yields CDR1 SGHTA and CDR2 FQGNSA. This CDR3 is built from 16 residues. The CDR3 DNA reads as TGTGCCAGCAGCTTAGTCGGGGGACCGAACACCGGGGAGCTGTTTTTT. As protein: CASSLVGGPNTGELFF.

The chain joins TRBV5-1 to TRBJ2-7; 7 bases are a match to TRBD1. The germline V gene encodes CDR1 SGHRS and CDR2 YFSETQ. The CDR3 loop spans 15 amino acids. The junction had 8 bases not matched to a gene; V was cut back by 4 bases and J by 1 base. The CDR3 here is CASSIGTVQSYEQYF. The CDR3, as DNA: TGCGCCAGCAGCATCGGGACAGTCCAATCCTACGAGCAGTACTTC.

The DNA for the CDR3 is TGTGCCAGCACCACGATTAAAAGACTGATCCCAGTTGGGGTTGGGCAGTTCTTC. As protein: CASTTIKRLIPVGVGQFF. The rearrangement links TRBV11-2 to TRBJ2-1; D unclear. Trimming took off 7 bases at V and 12 bases at J, with 34 bases between the two ends. CDR3 length: 18 residues. CDR1 and CDR2 (germline): SGHAT, FQNNGV.

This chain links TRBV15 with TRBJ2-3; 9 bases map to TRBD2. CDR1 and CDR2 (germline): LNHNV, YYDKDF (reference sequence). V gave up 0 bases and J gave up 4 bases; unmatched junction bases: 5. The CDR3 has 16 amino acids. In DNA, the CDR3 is TGTGCCACCAGCAGAGATCGCGGGGGGGCATCAGATACGCAGTATTTT. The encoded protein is CATSRDRGGASDTQYF.